Below are 5 T cell receptor beta chains sequenced from a single sample in a study of cytomegalovirus exposure and HLA in healthy donors (dated by TCRdb to the late 2010s). The method was the immunoSEQ multiplex PCR assay. For the multiplex PCR, a mixture combining 60 forward primers for TCR Vbeta segments and 13 reverse primers for TCR Jbeta segments was used. Not all clones reach the TCRdb copy of this immuneACCESS table, which keeps in-frame sequences only. Checked studies attribute under half of the gap to unresolved V genes and leave the rest unexplained. Here the sample has 150,000 to 200,000 clones; roughly four fifths occur a single time. The ten largest make up approximately 1.5% of the sample. Sequencing input: PBMCs. All receptors derive from a woman aged 18-29 years in good health and CMV-seronegative.

The CDR3 is CASSFSESAYEQYF. The CDR3 DNA is TGTGCCAGCAGTTTTAGCGAGTCGGCGTACGAGCAGTACTTC. The chain is built from TRBV28 and TRBJ2-7, with D maybe TRBD2 (5 bases). CDR3 length: 14 amino acids. V lost 3 bases to trimming and J lost 4 bases, with 13 bases between them. CDR1 is MDHEN and CDR2 is SYDVKM in the germline V gene.

This clone occurred once. This chain uses TRBV11-3 with TRBJ2-5, with 7 bases that match TRBD1. CDR1 and CDR2 (germline): SGHNT, YENEEA. There are 13 residues in the CDR3. V shed 4 bases, J shed 4 bases, and the junction held 3 bases outside the gene matches. The CDR3, as DNA: TGTGCCAGCAGCTCCAGGGACAGAGAGACCCAGTACTTC. Protein sequence: CASSSRDRETQYF.

The chain couples TRBV11-2 to TRBJ2-7; perhaps TRBD1 as D (5 bases). V was pared by 5 bases and J by 5 bases, with 19 bases between. Per germline, CDR1 SGHAT and CDR2 FQNNGV. This CDR3 contains 15 residues. CDR3 coding DNA: TGTGCCAGCAGCCCTGCTGCAGGGAAGAGCAACGAGCAGTACTTC. It specifies CASSPAAGKSNEQYF.

The chain has TRBV5-1 and TRBJ2-2, with TRBD2 matching over 8 bases. This CDR3 has 17 amino acids. Trimming at V came to 4 bases and at J to 0 bases, leaving 8 bases not matched to a gene. Germline V lookup: CDR1 SGHRS, CDR2 YFSETQ. The CDR3 DNA sequence: TGCGCCAGCAGCCCCAATCCTAGCGGGTCGAACACCGGGGAGCTGTTTTTT. Amino acid sequence: CASSPNPSGSNTGELFF. The variable domain in full, completed from reference TRBV5-1 and TRBJ2-2, reads KAGVTQTPRYLIKTRGQQVTLSCSPISGHRSVSWYQQTPGQGLQFLFEYFSETQRNKGNFPGRFSGRQFSNSRSEMNVSTLELGDSALYLCASSPNPSGSNTGELFFGEGSRLTVL.

The chain carries TRBV6-1 and TRBJ1-2, with D tentatively TRBD1 (6 bases). Germline-derived CDR1 and CDR2 are MNHNS and SASEGT. Trimming cost V 4 bases and J 3 bases, with 24 bases left between them. This CDR3 comprises 18 residues. The CDR3 DNA reads as TGTGCCAGCAGTGTGGACTTGGGCAGGGGTGACTTCGACTATGGCTACACCTTC. The encoded protein is CASSVDLGRGDFDYGYTF.